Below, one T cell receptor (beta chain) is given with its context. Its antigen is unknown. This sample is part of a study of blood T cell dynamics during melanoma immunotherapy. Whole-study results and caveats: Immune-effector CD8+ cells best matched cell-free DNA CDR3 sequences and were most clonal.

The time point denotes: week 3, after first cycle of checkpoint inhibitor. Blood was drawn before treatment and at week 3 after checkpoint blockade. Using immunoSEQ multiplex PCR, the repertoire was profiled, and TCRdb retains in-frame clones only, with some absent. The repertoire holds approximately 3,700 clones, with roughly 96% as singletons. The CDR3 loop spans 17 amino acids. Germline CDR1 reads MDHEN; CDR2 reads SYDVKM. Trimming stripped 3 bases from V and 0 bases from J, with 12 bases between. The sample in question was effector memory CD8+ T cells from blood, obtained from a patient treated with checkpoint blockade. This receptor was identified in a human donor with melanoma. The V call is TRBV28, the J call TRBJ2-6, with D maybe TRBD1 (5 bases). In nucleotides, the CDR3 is TGTGCCAGCAGTTTGGGGCCGGATACCTCTGGGGCCAACGTCCTGACTTTC. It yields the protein CASSLGPDTSGANVLTF.